What follows is one TCR beta chain and its context. Other DNA sequences in this specimen translate into the identical CDR3. The ends were cut back, 0 bases at V and 3 bases at J, with 8 bases in the middle. Germline CDR1 reads SGHDN; CDR2 reads FVKESK. The CDR3 length is 14 residues. This record belongs to a study of cytomegalovirus exposure and HLA in healthy donors. The PCR employed 60 Vbeta primers together with 13 Jbeta primers. Using immunoSEQ multiplex PCR, the repertoire was profiled, and TCRdb retains in-frame clones only, with some absent. This sample has roughly 200,000 clones, with approximately 86% found just once.

The specimen was PBMCs. The receptor's source is a woman in her twenties or thirties in good health and CMV-seronegative. V is TRBV14 and J is TRBJ1-1, with D unclear. The CDR3 DNA sequence: TGTGCCAGCAGCCAAGATTCGGGGTACACTGAAGCTTTCTTT. Translated, it gives CASSQDSGYTEAFF.